This T cell receptor (beta chain) was sequenced in a study of siplizumab effects on memory and regulatory T cells. The study, taken as a whole, reports: The study found naive T cells seemingly more diverse than memory cells and seemingly major alloresponse contributors. Alloreactive sequences whose origin lay in unstimulated CD4+ memory cells were significantly reduced by siplizumab.

Of note for this clone: Its antigen is not identified.

For 6 days at 37°C, the mixed lymphocyte reaction cells were kept in coculture. The study labelled responder PBMCs with CFSE and stimulator PBMCs with Violet Dye, then mixed them 1:1. The table came from immunoSEQ multiplex PCR; TCRdb's copy has only in-frame clones and leaves some out. Here the sample spans 12,000 or so clones, 30% to 50% being singletons. The CDR3 loop spans 15 amino acids. Germline CDR1 MNHEY, CDR2 SVGAGI. Trimming left V 6 bases short and J 1 base short, with 13 bases between. The source of this sequence is a human donor in good health; the cells came from an allogeneic mixed lymphocyte reaction. Material for sequencing was CFSE-low (dividing) CD8+ T cells sorted from an allogeneic mixed lymphocyte reaction. The chain couples TRBV6-5 to TRBJ2-1; D gene ambiguous. CDR3 sequence (DNA): TGTGCCAGCAGACTTGGGCCCTCTTCCTACAATGAGCAGTTCTTC. It encodes CASRLGPSSYNEQFF.